These 10 T cell receptor beta chains were sequenced from one sample in a study of a mutant IDH1 vaccine in newly diagnosed glioma. Profiling relied on immunoSEQ multiplex PCR, and the TCRdb table lists in-frame clones only, not all of them. The table lists 65,000 or so clones, 70% to 90% of them singletons. Noted time point: week 23, last vaccination. A single vaccine dose contained 300 ug of mutant IDH1 20-mer peptide, and topical imiquimod was used with it. Antigens for these TCRs are unknown. Sequences were derived from PBMCs, sampled from a glioma patient whose treatment included an IDH1 peptide vaccine. The source is a man aged 25 to 40 with glioma.

This chain uses TRBV10-3 with TRBJ1-2, with TRBD1 matching over 7 bases. This CDR3 is 15 amino acids long. Germline V gene data show CDR1 as ENHRY and CDR2 as SYGVKD. V shed 2 bases and J 5 bases; nucleotides not matched to a gene: 8. CDR3 residues: CAISEGTARGYGYTF. In nucleotides, the CDR3 is TGTGCCATCAGTGAGGGGACAGCAAGAGGGTATGGCTACACCTTC.

As DNA, the CDR3 is TGTGCCTGGACCGTAACCGGGACAGGGCCCCGCGAGCAGTACTTC. This translates into CAWTVTGTGPREQYF. The chain links TRBV30 to TRBJ2-7; 9 positions match TRBD1. This CDR3 comprises 15 residues. CDR1 is GTSNPN, CDR2 SVGIG, per germline (reference sequence). Trimming took 4 bases from V and 6 from J; bases not matched to a gene: 13.

V is TRBV10-1 and J is TRBJ2-7; D ambiguous. The CDR3 contains 17 residues. Germline V gene data show CDR1 as WNHNN and CDR2 as SYGVQD (reference sequence). Trimming removed 2 bases from V and 4 bases from J, with 21 bases in between. CDR3 sequence reads: CASSEDVLGRDGYEQYF. CDR3 sequence (DNA): TGCGCCAGCAGTGAGGACGTGTTAGGGCGTGACGGTTACGAGCAGTACTTC.

The gene calls are TRBV6-1 and TRBJ1-1; D ambiguous. CDR3 size: 10 residues. Germline V gene lookup returns CDR1 MNHNS and CDR2 SASEGT. Trimming removed 7 bases from V and 7 bases from J, with 7 bases in between. CDR3 sequence (DNA): TGTGCCAGCAATGCCTATGAAGCTTTCTTT. It is translated as CASNAYEAFF.

This chain links TRBV5-1 with TRBJ1-5; D ambiguous. CDR3 length: 13 residues. Germline V gene lookup returns CDR1 SGHRS and CDR2 YFSETQ. Trimming cost V 0 bases and J 7 bases, with 8 bases left between them. This CDR3 reads CASSLVGGQPQHF. CDR3 nucleotides: TGCGCCAGCAGCTTGGTAGGTGGACAGCCCCAGCATTTT.

This chain uses TRBV6-5 with TRBJ2-7, with a weak D call TRBD1 (6 bases). Per the germline V gene, CDR1 is MNHEY and CDR2 is SVGAGI. The CDR3 spans 15 residues. V was cut by 0 bases and J by 0 bases, with 9 bases left in between. The CDR3 DNA is TGTGCCAGCAGTTACTCGCGACAGGCCTCCTACGAGCAGTACTTC. It specifies CASSYSRQASYEQYF.

CDR3 sequence reads: CASSLTTGFMDEQYF. The CDR3 DNA sequence: TGCGCCAGCAGCTTAACGACAGGGTTCATGGACGAGCAGTACTTC. This chain links TRBV5-1 with TRBJ2-7; TRBD1 agrees at 7 bases. The J segment lost 5 bases and the V segment lost 2 bases, leaving 10 bases of the junction unmatched. Germline-derived CDR1 and CDR2 are SGHRS and YFSETQ. The CDR3 totals 15 residues.

This sequence joins TRBV11-2 and TRBJ2-5; 9 bases align to TRBD1. Germline-derived CDR1 and CDR2 are SGHAT and FQNNGV. Germline trimming cut 0 bases from V and 5 bases from J; bases unmatched to any gene: 7. This CDR3 spans 16 amino acids. The CDR3: CASSLEKTGGSETQYF. The CDR3, as DNA: TGTGCCAGCAGCTTAGAGAAGACAGGGGGAAGCGAGACCCAGTACTTC.

Comments on this clone: Its ends do not fully match the called genes, so a read error is possible. The rearrangement joins TRBV5-1 to TRBJ1-2, with TRBD1 matching 8 bases. The germline V gene encodes CDR1 SGHRS and CDR2 YFSETQ. The CDR3 is 17 amino acids. DNA for the CDR3: TGCGCCAGCAGCTTGGCCCCATCAGGGGGCGCCAACTATGGCCACACCTTC. This encodes CASSLAPSGGANYGHTF. Full variable domain (missing parts from reference TRBV5-1 and TRBJ1-2): KAGVTQTPRYLIKTRGQQVTLSCSPISGHRSVSWYQQTPGQGLQFLFEYFSETQRNKGNFPGRFSGRQFSNSRSEMNVSTLELGDSALYLCASSLAPSGGANYGHTFGSGTRLTVV.

The chain couples TRBV28 to TRBJ1-5; D is perhaps TRBD1 (5 bases). This CDR3 contains 14 residues. The germline V gene has CDR1 MDHEN and CDR2 SYDVKM. V was trimmed by 3 bases and J by 6 bases, leaving 12 bases between them. CDR3 in amino acids: CASSFAGNGQPQHF. The CDR3 nucleotides are TGTGCCAGCAGTTTCGCAGGGAACGGTCAGCCCCAGCATTTT.